This passage covers 14 T cell receptor beta chains from one sample sequenced in a study of shared clonotypes between healthy human individuals. The table came from immunoSEQ multiplex PCR; TCRdb's copy has only in-frame clones and leaves some out. Among more than 2 million clones listed, roughly 94% were seen once. Sequenced: naive CD4+ T cells sorted from blood. Subset described: CD45RA+ positively selected. These receptors all stem from a man aged 18 to 35 in good health.

The V gene is TRBV6-5, the J gene TRBJ2-2; no clear D. CDR1 MNHEY and CDR2 SVGAGI come from the germline V gene. Trimming removed 6 bases from V and 0 bases from J, with 8 bases in between. CDR3 length equals 14 residues. CDR3 in DNA: TGTGCCAGCAGACCTTCTTCGAACACCGGGGAGCTGTTTTTT. Protein: CASRPSSNTGELFF.

About this clone itself: The same CDR3 can be traced to other DNA sequences in this sample. The rearrangement links TRBV30 to TRBJ2-5, with D possibly matching TRBD2 (5 bases). Per the germline V gene, CDR1 is GTSNPN and CDR2 is SVGIG (reference sequence). Trimming cost V 4 bases and J 5 bases, with 11 bases left between them. The CDR3 spans 12 residues. The CDR3 sequence is CAWTGLAETQYF. In nucleotides, the CDR3 is TGTGCCTGGACAGGCCTAGCTGAGACCCAGTACTTC.

The chain combines TRBV27 with TRBJ1-6; no clear D. V dropped 6 bases and J dropped 0 bases, with 9 bases sitting between them. Germline V gene data show CDR1 as MNHEY and CDR2 as SMNVEV (reference sequence). The CDR3 is 15 amino acids. CDR3 protein: CASRGGSSYNSPLHF. CDR3 DNA sequence: TGTGCCAGCAGGGGCGGGAGCTCCTATAATTCACCCCTCCACTTT.

The chain combines TRBV6-5 with TRBJ2-1, with D uncertain. There are 13 residues in the CDR3. Germline V gives CDR1 MNHEY, CDR2 SVGAGI. Trimming cost V 6 bases and J 5 bases, with 11 bases left between them. This CDR3 reads CASSRRADNEQFF. The CDR3 nucleotides are TGTGCCAGCAGCAGACGGGCGGACAATGAGCAGTTCTTC.

This sequence joins TRBV4-2 and TRBJ1-4, with D uncertain. Germline V gives CDR1 LGHNA, CDR2 YNFKEQ. There are 12 residues in the CDR3. V was trimmed by 3 bases and J by 8 bases, leaving 7 bases between them. The CDR3 reads CASSQDGEKLFF. The CDR3 nucleotides read TGTGCCAGCAGCCAGGACGGGGAAAAACTGTTTTTT.

This clone has just one count. The chain combines TRBV7-9 with TRBJ2-7; D ambiguous. Trimming removed 0 bases at V and 6 bases at J, with 15 bases between. Looked up from germline, CDR1 is SEHNR and CDR2 is FQNEAQ (reference sequence). The CDR3 covers 15 residues. As DNA, the CDR3 is TGTGCCAGCAGCTTAGCGCTTGGGGTGATTGGCGAGCAGTACTTC. It encodes CASSLALGVIGEQYF.

The CDR3 region is CATSSLGTPKWETQYF. The CDR3 bases are TGTGCCACCAGCAGCCTCGGGACTCCAAAGTGGGAGACCCAGTACTTC. The chain combines TRBV15 with TRBJ2-5, with D possibly matching TRBD2 (6 bases). Germline V gives CDR1 LNHNV, CDR2 YYDKDF (reference sequence). The CDR3 is made up of 16 amino acids. With 3 bases removed from V and 5 bases from J, the gap between germline ends came to 19 bases. Combining the CDR3 with reference TRBV15 and TRBJ2-5 gives the whole variable domain DAMVIQNPRYQVTQFGKPVTLSCSQTLNHNVMYWYQQKSSQAPKLLFHYYDKDFNNEADTPDNFQSRRPNTSFCFLDIRSPGLGDTAMYLCATSSLGTPKWETQYFGPGTRLLVL.

Points on this clone: Other nucleotide sequences from this sample produce the same CDR3. The genes are TRBV28 and TRBJ1-2; D is undetermined. Between the trimmed V and J ends, which lost 2 bases and 5 bases, there was a span of 6 bases. Germline CDR1 reads MDHEN; CDR2 reads SYDVKM. The CDR3 is 12 residues long. CDR3 sequence: CASSLSSYGYTF. CDR3 nucleotide sequence: TGTGCCAGCAGTTTAAGCTCTTATGGCTACACCTTC.

The gene calls are TRBV15 and TRBJ2-2; D possibly corresponds to TRBD1 (5 bases). Germline V gene data show CDR1 as LNHNV and CDR2 as YYDKDF (reference sequence). V was clipped by 0 bases and J by 4 bases, with 6 bases between them. This CDR3 comprises 14 residues. The CDR3 DNA is TGTGCCACCAGCAGAGAAAGGGGCACCGGGGAGCTGTTTTTT. Its protein is CATSRERGTGELFF.

As for this clone: Other nucleotide sequences in the sample specify the same CDR3. The chain uses TRBV30 and TRBJ2-7; no firm D call. The CDR3 sequence is 12 residues long. Germline V gene data show CDR1 as GTSNPN and CDR2 as SVGIG (reference sequence). V lost 2 bases and J 3 bases, leaving 8 bases between the germline ends. This CDR3 is CAWSPGSYEQYF. The CDR3 DNA sequence: TGTGCCTGGAGTCCGGGCAGCTACGAGCAGTACTTC.

The chain is built from TRBV27 and TRBJ2-7; no reliable D call. The V end was cut by 2 bases, the J end by 3 bases, with 11 bases between. Germline V gives CDR1 MNHEY, CDR2 SMNVEV (reference sequence). The CDR3 consists of 14 residues. The CDR3 is CASSLIGQGYEQYF. CDR3 DNA sequence: TGTGCCAGCAGTTTAATAGGGCAAGGCTACGAGCAGTACTTC.

This chain links TRBV4-3 with TRBJ2-2; a possible D gene is TRBD1 (6 bases). This CDR3 has 17 amino acids. Germline values: CDR1 LGHNA, CDR2 YSLEER. Trimming cost V 0 bases and J 4 bases, with 15 bases left between them. CDR3 sequence: CASSQDGAGAPTGELFF. CDR3 DNA: TGCGCCAGCAGCCAAGATGGCGCAGGGGCCCCCACCGGGGAGCTGTTTTTT.

The genes are TRBV7-2 and TRBJ2-3; 9 nucleotides line up with TRBD2. CDR3 length: 13 amino acids. The germline V gene has CDR1 SGHTA and CDR2 FQGNSA. Trimming removed 4 bases from V and 7 bases from J; junction bases left unmatched: 3. CDR3 sequence reads: CASSSTSGNTQYF. CDR3 DNA sequence: TGTGCCAGCAGCTCGACTAGCGGAAATACGCAGTATTTT.

This clone was counted a single time. V usage is TRBV19 and J usage is TRBJ1-2, with 9 nucleotides matching TRBD1. The CDR3 loop spans 15 amino acids. V lost 5 bases to trimming and J lost 0 bases; unmatched junction nucleotides: 4. Per germline, CDR1 LNHDA and CDR2 SQIVND (reference sequence). CDR3 protein: CASSRGTGPNYGYTF. CDR3 DNA: TGTGCCAGTAGTCGCGGGACAGGGCCTAACTATGGCTACACCTTC.